This T cell receptor (beta chain) was documented in a study of OX40 agonist ivuxolimab in advanced cancers. Notes on this clone: As yet, its antigen is unknown.

Study findings and constraints: There was clonal expansion of CD4+ and CD8+ blood T cells by week 6 at 0.1 to 3.0 mg/kg.

Produced via immunoSEQ multiplex PCR; TCRdb's table is partial and in-frame only. The repertoire holds some 150,000 clones, over 75% seen once, with about 1% in the top ten. Sample: CD4+ or CD8+ T cells sorted from blood, taken in a trial of the OX40 agonist ivuxolimab. This TCR was recovered from an adult with an advanced solid tumor such as melanoma, head and neck, liver or kidney cancer.

The CDR3 bases are TGTGCCAGCACTATGAACACTGAAGCTTTCTTT. It is translated as CASTMNTEAFF. The rearrangement joins TRBV6-1 to TRBJ1-1, with no clear D. V dropped 7 bases and J dropped 0 bases, with 3 bases sitting between them. The CDR3 is 11 residues long. Germline CDR1 and CDR2: MNHNS and SASEGT.